What follows is one T cell receptor beta chain and its context. This table comes from immunoSEQ multiplex PCR, and its TCRdb copy is limited to in-frame clones, with some not included. Among about 100,000 clones listed, roughly 92% were seen once. The CDR3 is made up of 14 amino acids. Trimming took 6 bases from V and 5 from J, leaving 16 bases between them. CDR1 and CDR2 (germline): MNHEY, SVGAGI. The data are from a study of blood T cell repertoires in COVID-19. The sample taken for sequencing was peripheral blood. The chain employs TRBV6-5 and TRBJ1-2, with no clear D. The TCR sequence derives from a woman aged 50 to 65 with COVID-19, enrolled during active disease. The CDR3 loop reads CASSHEGSAYGYTF. CDR3 DNA sequence: TGTGCCAGCAGCCACGAGGGTAGTGCTTATGGCTACACCTTC.